Sequencing of this TCR beta chain was carried out in a study of blood T cell repertoires in COVID-19. Study summary: Sources were T cells, B-cell-depleted T cells, or PBMCs; the material itself was cDNA or gDNA.

This table comes from immunoSEQ multiplex PCR, and its TCRdb copy is limited to in-frame clones, with some not included. Of about 210,000 clones listed, about 88% are singletons. The CDR3 runs 18 residues. This receptor was taken from a man in his fifties or sixties with acute or convalescent COVID-19. Sequencing used peripheral blood. The rearrangement joins TRBV21-1 to TRBJ1-6; the table assigns TRBD1, which was not confirmed against the DNA. TRBV21-1 is labeled a pseudogene. The CDR3 loop reads CASSPGQGARANNSPLHF. CDR3 coding DNA: TGTGCCAGCAGCCCGGGTCAGGGGGCGAGGGCTAATAATTCACCCCTCCACTTT.